This T cell receptor (beta chain) was found in a study of blood T cell repertoires in COVID-19 (dated by TCRdb to between 2020 and 2021). A note on the overall study: Collaborator samples came from the United States, Italy and Spain and covered acute and convalescent phases of COVID-19. Samples came from the ongoing ImmuneRACE study (first 160 participants) plus 1,254 subjects from 6 global collaborators. The repertoires were released in a freely available public database intended as a resource for research on the immune response to SARS-CoV-2. A de-identified subject ID, COVID-19 status, age in years and sex were almost always included in the sample metadata. HLA class I and class II types, where available, came from metadata supplied by the sample provider rather than from assay-based typing. The dataset comprised deeply sampled blood TCRbeta repertoires from subjects exposed to, actively infected with, or recovered from COVID-19. The prospective study material was composed of cDNA or gDNA derived from T cells, B-cell-depleted T cells, or PBMCs.

CDR1 and CDR2, looked up from the germline V gene, are ENHRY and SYGVKD. The CDR3 spans 12 residues, from the cysteine through the phenylalanine. The read is trimmed to its CDR3 DNA, 36 bases read in frame from base 1. Trimming at the junction amounts to 10 bases on V and 2 bases on J, and the germline ends lie 11 bases apart. General study outcomes and caveats: How much clinical and demographic metadata was included differed by source and by participant, and the metadata was provided uncurated.

TCRbeta CDR3 regions were amplified from genomic DNA using the immunoSEQ Assay, a bias-controlled multiplex PCR. The original methods were these. Within the assay, amplification of reference gene primers was used to estimate how many nucleated cells each sample contained. Sequence reads were collapsed and filtered to measure the absolute abundance of every unique TCRbeta CDR3 rearrangement. Productive Simpson clonality was computed per sample as the square root of Simpson's diversity index over productive rearrangements. This immuneACCESS table, as held by TCRdb, lists in-frame sequences with V and J called but not all clones. Of the missing ones, under half trace to an unresolved V gene in checked studies; the others have no known cause. V, J and clone size are taken as reported in that table, and D and trimming were inferred from the DNA itself. The sample table holds about 150,000 clones, of which about 88% were seen once. The ten most abundant clones make up 7% of the sample.

A remark on this clone: The clone's antigen remains unknown. The record has no base qualities; no much larger clone is one base away.

In the prospective study, participants were about 18 to 95 years old, resided in under 30 geographic areas of the United States, and were enrolled through a virtual design. In the prospective study, participants were assigned to cohorts based on the clinical history participants reported in a screening survey and a study questionnaire. ImmuneRACE Cohort 3 recovered participants were defined by two consecutive negative NP/OP PCR tests, healthcare professional clearance, or symptom resolution. In the prospective study, mobile phlebotomists collected whole blood, serum and a nasopharyngeal or oropharyngeal swab from each participant. Prospective study participants could optionally give additional blood draws and questionnaires over an approximately 2-month period. Before DNA extraction, prospective study blood samples were shipped either frozen or at room temperature.

The TCR originated in a woman in her forties or fifties who had recovered from COVID-19. The sample was PBMCs or T cells enriched from blood (not recorded which). The chain couples TRBV10-3 to TRBJ1-1; TRBD1 is possibly the D segment (6 matching bases). The DNA sequence is TGTGCCAGCAAACAGGGTAACACTGAAGCTTTCTTT. Translated, it gives CASKQGNTEAFF.